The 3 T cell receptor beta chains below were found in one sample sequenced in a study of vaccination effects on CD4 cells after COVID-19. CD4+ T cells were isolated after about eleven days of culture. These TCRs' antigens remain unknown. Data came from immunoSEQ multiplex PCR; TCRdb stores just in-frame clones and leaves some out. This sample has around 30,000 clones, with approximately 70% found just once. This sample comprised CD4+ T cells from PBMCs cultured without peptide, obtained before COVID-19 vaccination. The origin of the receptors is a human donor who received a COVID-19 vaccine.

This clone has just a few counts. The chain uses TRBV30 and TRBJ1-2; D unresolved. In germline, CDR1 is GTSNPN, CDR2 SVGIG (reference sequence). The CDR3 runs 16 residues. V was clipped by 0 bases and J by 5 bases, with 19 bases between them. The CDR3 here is CAWSVGPSARRYGYTF. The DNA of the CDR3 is TGTGCCTGGAGTGTAGGTCCCAGCGCCCGTAGGTATGGCTACACCTTC.

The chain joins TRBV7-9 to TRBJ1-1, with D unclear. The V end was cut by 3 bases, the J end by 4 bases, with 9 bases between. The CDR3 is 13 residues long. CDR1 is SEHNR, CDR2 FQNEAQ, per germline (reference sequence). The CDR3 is CASSFGDRTEAFF. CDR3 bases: TGTGCCAGCAGCTTCGGAGATCGCACTGAAGCTTTCTTT.

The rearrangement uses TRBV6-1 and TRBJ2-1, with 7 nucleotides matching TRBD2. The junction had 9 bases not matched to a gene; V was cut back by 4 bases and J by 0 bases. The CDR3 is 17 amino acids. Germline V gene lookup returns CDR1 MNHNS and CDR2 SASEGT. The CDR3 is CASSVDPGGSSYNEQFF. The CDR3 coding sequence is TGTGCCAGCAGTGTTGACCCTGGCGGGAGCTCCTACAATGAGCAGTTCTTC.